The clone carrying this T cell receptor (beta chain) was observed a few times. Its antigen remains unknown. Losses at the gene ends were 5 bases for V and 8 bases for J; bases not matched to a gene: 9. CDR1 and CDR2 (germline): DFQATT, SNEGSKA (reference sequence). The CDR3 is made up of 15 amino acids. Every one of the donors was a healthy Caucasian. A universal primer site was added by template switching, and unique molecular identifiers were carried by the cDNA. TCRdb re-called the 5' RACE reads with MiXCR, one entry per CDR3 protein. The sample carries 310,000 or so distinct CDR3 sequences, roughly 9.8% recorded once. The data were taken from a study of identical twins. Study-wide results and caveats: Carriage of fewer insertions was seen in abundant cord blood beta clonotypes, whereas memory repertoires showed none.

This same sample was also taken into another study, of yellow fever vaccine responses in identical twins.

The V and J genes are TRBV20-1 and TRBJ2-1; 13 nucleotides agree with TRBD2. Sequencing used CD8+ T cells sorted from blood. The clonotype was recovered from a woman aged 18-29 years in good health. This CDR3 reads CSAPPLAGGRDEQFF. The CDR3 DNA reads TGCAGTGCTCCGCCACTAGCGGGGGGGCGCGATGAGCAGTTCTTC.